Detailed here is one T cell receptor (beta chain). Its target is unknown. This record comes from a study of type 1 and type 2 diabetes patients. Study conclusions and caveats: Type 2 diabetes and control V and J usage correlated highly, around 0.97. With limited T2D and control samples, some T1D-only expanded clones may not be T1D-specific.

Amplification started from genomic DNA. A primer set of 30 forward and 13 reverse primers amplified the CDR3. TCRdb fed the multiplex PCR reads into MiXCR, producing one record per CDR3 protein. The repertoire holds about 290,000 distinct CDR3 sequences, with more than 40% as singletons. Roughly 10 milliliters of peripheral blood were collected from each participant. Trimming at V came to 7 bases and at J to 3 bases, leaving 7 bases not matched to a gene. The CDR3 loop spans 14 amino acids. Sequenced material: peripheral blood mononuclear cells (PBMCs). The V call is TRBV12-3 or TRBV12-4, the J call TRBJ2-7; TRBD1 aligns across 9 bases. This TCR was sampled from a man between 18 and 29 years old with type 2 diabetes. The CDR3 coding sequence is TGTGCCAGCACACCCGGGACAGGGCTCTACGAGCAGTACTTC. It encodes CASTPGTGLYEQYF.